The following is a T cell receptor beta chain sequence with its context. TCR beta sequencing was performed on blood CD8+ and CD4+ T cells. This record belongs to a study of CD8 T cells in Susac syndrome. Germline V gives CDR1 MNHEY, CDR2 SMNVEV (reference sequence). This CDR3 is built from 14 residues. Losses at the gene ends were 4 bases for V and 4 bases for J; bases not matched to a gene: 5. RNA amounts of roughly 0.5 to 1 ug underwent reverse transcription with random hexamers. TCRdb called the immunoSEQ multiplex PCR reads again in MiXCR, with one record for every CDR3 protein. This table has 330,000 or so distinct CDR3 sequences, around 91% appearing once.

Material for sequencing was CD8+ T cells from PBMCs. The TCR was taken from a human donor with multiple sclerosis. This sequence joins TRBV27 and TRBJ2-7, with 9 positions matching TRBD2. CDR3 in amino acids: CASSYQTSGYEQYF. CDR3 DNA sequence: TGTGCCAGCAGTTACCAGACTAGCGGTTACGAGCAGTACTTC.